This paragraph reports one T cell receptor (beta chain). Antigen specificity is unknown. TCRdb processed the RT-PCR reads anew with MiXCR; each CDR3 protein has one entry. The profile shows 500,000 to 600,000 distinct CDR3 sequences, 10% to 15% of them singletons. The data are from a study of response to subunit inactivated influenza vaccine. General observations from the study: Each seasonal influenza vaccination, the authors suggested, recruits few new T cells.

The junction had 7 bases not matched to a gene; V was cut back by 4 bases and J by 1 base. Germline V gives CDR1 LNHDA, CDR2 SQIVND (reference sequence). The CDR3 has 16 amino acids. The TCR sequence derives from a man aged 45-65 years who received an inactivated influenza vaccine. This specimen was PBMCs from blood, taken more than 35 days after vaccination. The chain uses TRBV19 and TRBJ1-5, with 7 nucleotides matching TRBD1. In DNA, the CDR3 is TGTGCCAGTAGTAAAAAACCGGGACAGAGCAATCAGCCCCAGCATTTT. As protein: CASSKKPGQSNQPQHF.